Each of the 9 T cell receptor beta chains below was sequenced from the same sample in a study of blood T cells in healthy people across ages. A sample-barcoded 5' primer and a J-beta primer mix were used in a second PCR of about 6 to 11 cycles. Using its own MiXCR run on the 5' RACE reads, TCRdb lists one record per CDR3 protein. The sample records 1.5 million to 2 million distinct CDR3 sequences, 49% being singletons. Sequenced: blood. Source of these receptors: a woman in her forties in good health.

The chain is built from TRBV3-1 and TRBJ2-5; D unresolved. The CDR3 has 16 residues. Germline CDR1 reads LGHDT; CDR2 reads YNNKEL (reference sequence). Trimming took 11 bases from V and 2 from J, leaving 24 bases between them. The CDR3, as DNA: TGTGCCGGGCTACGGTTGGCCACCCGAAATCAAGAGACCCAGTACTTC. This encodes CAGLRLATRNQETQYF.

The rearrangement joins TRBV28 to TRBJ2-5; no clear D gene. The CDR3 totals 13 residues. Trimming removed 6 bases from V and 1 base from J, with 9 bases in between. Germline V lookup: CDR1 MDHEN, CDR2 SYDVKM. DNA for the CDR3: TGTGCCAGCAGGAGACGGGCCCAAGAGACCCAGTACTTC. Its translation is CASRRRAQETQYF. Full variable domain (remainder filled in from reference TRBV28 and TRBJ2-5): DVKVTQSSRYLVKRTGEKVFLECVQDMDHENMFWYRQDPGLGLRLIYFSYDVKMKEKGDIPEGYSVSREKKERFSLILESASTNQTSMYLCASRRRAQETQYFGPGTRLLVL.

V and J are TRBV2 and TRBJ2-5; D possibly matches TRBD1 or TRBD2 (5 bases each). The CDR3 is made up of 14 amino acids. Looked up from germline, CDR1 is SNHLY and CDR2 is FYNNEI. V gave up 6 bases and J gave up 11 bases, with 22 bases separating them. DNA of the CDR3: TGTGCCAGCAGCCCATCGACAGACTTTGGGGAGCAGTACTTC. Residues: CASSPSTDFGEQYF.

This sequence joins TRBV12-3 or TRBV12-4 and TRBJ2-1, with 8 bases aligning to TRBD1. The V segment lost 2 bases and the J segment 2 bases; nucleotides outside the gene matches: 17. The CDR3 has 20 residues. CDR3 region: CASSLRLSRGPQSTYNEQFF. The CDR3 region has the DNA TGTGCCAGCAGTTTACGGTTGTCCAGGGGGCCCCAATCTACCTACAATGAGCAGTTCTTC.

The sample holds a few counts of this clonotype. The chain links TRBV28 to TRBJ1-5; no clear D gene. Per the germline V gene, CDR1 is MDHEN and CDR2 is SYDVKM. V lost 3 bases and J lost 11, with 17 bases in between. This CDR3 is 14 amino acids long. CDR3: CASSFPHTKSAQHF. In DNA, the CDR3 is TGTGCCAGCAGTTTTCCGCACACTAAGTCAGCCCAGCATTTT.

The genes are TRBV11-2 and TRBJ1-1, with D unresolved. This CDR3 comprises 14 residues. Germline values: CDR1 SGHAT, CDR2 FQNNGV. V was shortened by 5 bases and J by 2 bases, with 12 bases between the two germline ends. DNA of the CDR3: TGTGCCAGCAGCCGTATGGGCGTTAACACTGAAGCTTTCTTT. Translation: CASSRMGVNTEAFF.

Comment on this clonotype: At one boundary the junction diverges from the germline segment, which might be a read error. The chain uses TRBV19 and TRBJ1-1, with D perhaps matching TRBD1 (5 bases). This CDR3 comprises 18 residues. The V gene's germline CDR1 is LNHDA and CDR2 SQIVND (reference sequence). CDR3 in DNA: TGTGCCAGTAGTCTCCCCCCGGGGAGGGGAGGATTGAATACTGAAGCTTTCTTT. Amino acids: CASSLPPGRGGLNTEAFF.

The chain is built from TRBV6-5 and TRBJ2-1, with TRBD2 as a possible D gene (5 bases). The tail of the sequence fits TRBJ2-7 better, so the J call may be wrong. This CDR3 region has 18 residues. Per germline, CDR1 MNHEY and CDR2 SVGAGI. The CDR3 is CASSYSGVGEGSYNEQYF. The CDR3 nucleotides read TGTGCCAGCAGTTACTCGGGAGTCGGGGAAGGATCCTACAATGAGCAGTACTTC.

V usage is TRBV5-1 and J usage is TRBJ2-1; unclear D gene. The CDR3 runs to 15 residues. With 0 bases removed from V and 3 bases from J, the gap between germline ends came to 10 bases. Per germline, CDR1 SGHRS and CDR2 YFSETQ. The CDR3 is CASSLGDLNYNEQFF. The DNA of the CDR3 is TGCGCCAGCAGCTTGGGAGATCTAAACTACAATGAGCAGTTCTTC.